The subject of this entry is one T cell receptor (beta chain). The record originates from a study of blood T cell repertoires in COVID-19. Methods used by the authors: Counts of nucleated cells, estimated from reference gene primer amplification, were obtained. Using immunoSEQ multiplex PCR, the repertoire was profiled, and TCRdb retains in-frame clones only, with some absent. Clone size and V and J calls were adopted from that table, with D and trimming inferred from the DNA. The table records hundreds of thousands of clones, about 90% of them present only once. Participants were aged roughly 18 to 95 years, lived in over 20 US areas, and enrolled virtually. Two consecutive negative NP/OP PCR tests, clearance, or resolved symptoms defined Cohort 3 recovery. This receptor was obtained from a woman under 40 who had recovered from COVID-19. The specimen was PBMCs or T cells enriched from blood (not recorded which).

CDR3 loop: CASSPQVSGNTIYF. In nucleotides, the CDR3 is TGTGCCAGTAGTCCACAGGTCTCTGGAAACACCATATATTTT. This rearrangement joins TRBV19 to TRBJ1-3; a possible D gene is TRBD1 (5 bases). V was clipped by 5 bases and J by 0 bases, with 8 bases between them. The CDR3 sequence is 14 residues long. Germline values: CDR1 LNHDA, CDR2 SQIVND (reference sequence).